Listed below are T cell receptor beta chains from one sample, sequenced in a study of T-cell reconstitution after alpha-beta-depleted transplantation in children. TCRdb fed the PCR reads into MiXCR, producing one record per CDR3 protein. The sample yields about 510,000 distinct CDR3 sequences, roughly 11% seen once. The sample was PBMCs, mostly from graft donor cells, taken 180 days after TCRalphabeta/CD19-depleted stem cell transplant. The source is a female patient between 2 and 15 years old who had a stem cell transplant for aplastic anemia, so the T cells may come from the graft donor. CDR3s include the opening cysteine and the closing phenylalanine or tryptophan. D genes are given only for firm matches. A row's size may be missing; if present it is once, few, many or a size class.

.	TRBV5-1	TRBJ1-4	TRBD1	TGCGCCAGCAGCCACCGGGACAGGGTTTATGAAAAACTGTTTTTT	CASSHRDRVYEKLFF
.	TRBV12-3/TRBV12-4	TRBJ1-5	.	TGTGCCAGCAGTGGGTCGGGGATCAATCAGCCCCAGCATTTT	CASSGSGINQPQHF
.	TRBV18	TRBJ2-2	.	TGTGCCAGCTCACCTGGCCGCTACTGGACCGGGGAGCTGTTTTTT	CASSPGRYWTGELFF
.	TRBV6-1	TRBJ1-6	TRBD1	TGTGCCAGCAGCCGCGGACAGGGTGGATCACCCCTCCACTTT	CASSRGQGGSPLHF
.	TRBV29-1	TRBJ1-2	.	TGCAGCGTTGTTAACCGGTTCGAGGGAATAAATGGCTACACCTTC	CSVVNRFEGINGYTF
many	TRBV10-3	TRBJ2-5	TRBD1	TGTGCCATCAGTGATTCCGGGACAGGGAGGGAGACCCAGTACTTC	CAISDSGTGRETQYF
.	TRBV20-1	TRBJ2-3	.	TGCAGTGCTGAGCAAAGCGTGCTATCCGGAGATACGCAGTATTTT	CSAEQSVLSGDTQYF
few	TRBV29-1	TRBJ2-7	.	TGCAGCGGGAGGGGCGGGAAGTCGTACGAGCAGTACTTC	CSGRGGKSYEQYF
many	TRBV7-2	TRBJ1-6	.	TGTGCCAGCAGCTGGGTGGCGGATTCACCCCTCCACTTT	CASSWVADSPLHF
few	TRBV12-3/TRBV12-4	TRBJ2-2	TRBD2	TGTGCCAGCAGTTTATCCAGCGGGAGTGTCACCGGGGAGCTGTTTTTT	CASSLSSGSVTGELFF
.	TRBV15	TRBJ1-6	.	TGTGCCACCAGCAGAGTGGGCAGGGACCCCTATAATTCACCCCTCCACTTT	CATSRVGRDPYNSPLHF
many	TRBV4-1	TRBJ2-3	.	TGCGCCAGCAGCCAAGATTGGAAACTCGGGGCTGGAGATACGCAGTATTTT	CASSQDWKLGAGDTQYF
few	TRBV6-2/TRBV6-3	TRBJ1-2	TRBD1	TGTGCCAGCAGTTACGGGACAGATTTTAACTATGGCTACACCTTC	CASSYGTDFNYGYTF
few	TRBV28	TRBJ1-1	.	TGTGCCAGCAGTTTACGGGCAGGGGCAGGGAGCGCTGAAGCTTTCTTT	CASSLRAGAGSAEAFF
many	TRBV7-3	TRBJ1-1	.	TGTGCCAGCAGCCACACCGGGCCCAACACTGAAGCTTTCTTT	CASSHTGPNTEAFF
.	TRBV9	TRBJ1-2	TRBD1	TGTGCCAGCAGCGTCACAGGGGCCTCCGAGGGCTACACCTTC	CASSVTGASEGYTF
.	TRBV12-3/TRBV12-4	TRBJ1-6	.	TGTGCCAGCAGCCCGCTGTCGGAGTCACCCCTCCACTTT	CASSPLSESPLHF
.	TRBV9	TRBJ2-1	TRBD2	TGTGCCAGCAGCGTAGGGGCCTTGGGCGGGAGGGCCAATAATGAGCAGTTCTTC	CASSVGALGGRANNEQFF
few	TRBV29-1	TRBJ1-2	.	TGCAGCGTTGAAGAAACAGGGAATTCCGTCTATGGCTACACCTTC	CSVEETGNSVYGYTF
few	TRBV6-2/TRBV6-3	TRBJ2-2	.	TGTGCCAGCAGTTACTCGGATGGCCGCGGGGAGCTGTTTTTT	CASSYSDGRGELFF
few	TRBV7-2	TRBJ2-1	.	TGTGCCAGCAGCCGGACTGTCTACAATGAGCAGTTCTTC	CASSRTVYNEQFF
.	TRBV7-8	TRBJ2-3	TRBD2	TGTGCCAGCAGCTTAGCGTCAGCGGGAGTGGGAGATACGCAGTATTTT	CASSLASAGVGDTQYF
.	TRBV29-1	TRBJ2-5	.	TGCAGCGTTGTAAACGGGCAAGAGACCCAGTACTTC	CSVVNGQETQYF
.	TRBV5-6	TRBJ2-7	.	TGTGCCATCAGCCCGGGCCCGAGAGGGTCCTACGAGCAGTACTTC	CAISPGPRGSYEQYF
many	TRBV4-2	TRBJ1-4	.	TGTGCCAGCAGCCAAGTCGGAACATTGCTCGCGAAAGGATATGAAAAACTGTTTTTT	CASSQVGTLLAKGYEKLFF
many	TRBV9	TRBJ2-1	.	TGTGCCAGCAGCGCAACGACCCACTACAATGAGCAGTTCTTC	CASSATTHYNEQFF
few	TRBV7-2	TRBJ2-1	TRBD2	TGTGCCAGCAGCTCTAGCGGGACAAACAATGAGCAGTTCTTC	CASSSSGTNNEQFF
few	TRBV12-5	TRBJ2-3	.	TGTGCTAGTGGGTCGCTCGTAGATACGCAGTATTTT	CASGSLVDTQYF
.	TRBV27	TRBJ2-7	TRBD2	TGTGCCAGCACCTTACTAGCGGGAGGGGAGTACGAGCAGTACTTC	CASTLLAGGEYEQYF
.	TRBV13	TRBJ2-5	.	TGTGCCAGCAGCATGGGGACGGATCAAGAGACCCACTACTTC	CASSMGTDQETHYF
many	TRBV29-1	TRBJ1-1	.	TGCAGCGTTCCTACAGGGCTCCGTCACATGAACACTGAAGCTTTCTTT	CSVPTGLRHMNTEAFF
few	TRBV10-3	TRBJ2-3	TRBD2	TGTGCCATCACTAGCGGGAGCCCAGATACGCAGTATTTT	CAITSGSPDTQYF
few	TRBV10-3	TRBJ2-3	TRBD2	TGTGCCATTCAGGAGGGCGGGAGATCAGCAGATACGCAGTATTTT	CAIQEGGRSADTQYF
few	TRBV7-9	TRBJ2-1	.	TGTGCCAGCAGGCACTACAATGAGCAGTTCTTC	CASRHYNEQFF
few	TRBV2	TRBJ1-4	.	TGTGCCAGCCTGAGGGGGGATAAGGAAAAACTGTTTTTT	CASLRGDKEKLFF